Below, 8 T cell receptor beta chains from the same sample are listed, as sequenced in a study of blood T cell repertoires in COVID-19. Measured with immunoSEQ multiplex PCR; TCRdb has only the in-frame clones, and not every one. The table shows a few hundred thousand clones, with around 83% occurring only once. Sequenced input: peripheral blood. These receptors came from a woman aged 45 to 65 with acute or convalescent COVID-19.

The rearrangement uses TRBV18 and TRBJ2-1; 8 positions agree with TRBD2. The J segment lost 6 bases and the V segment lost 6 bases, leaving 10 bases of the junction unmatched. This CDR3 spans 15 amino acids. Germline V gives CDR1 KGHSH, CDR2 LQKENI. The DNA of the CDR3 is TGTGCCAGCTCCCAAATTCGACTAGCGAGCAATGAGCAGTTCTTC. Protein product: CASSQIRLASNEQFF.

This clone was found a few times. The chain couples TRBV3-1 (or the pseudogene TRBV3-2) to TRBJ1-1; 9 positions agree with TRBD1. CDR1 is LGHDT, CDR2 YNNKEL, per germline (reference sequence). V shed 5 bases, J shed 6 bases, and the junction held 4 bases outside the gene matches. The CDR3 length is 13 residues. In DNA form, the CDR3 reads TGTGCCAGCAGCGATACAGGGGGCGCTGAAGCTTTCTTT. The encoded protein is CASSDTGGAEAFF.

The chain couples TRBV27 to TRBJ2-2, with TRBD1 matching 7 bases. The CDR3 spans 15 residues. The V and J ends lost 3 bases and 3 bases, in that order; junction bases with no gene match: 4. Germline CDR1 MNHEY, CDR2 SMNVEV (reference sequence). The CDR3 reads CASSLYRGDTGELFF. DNA of the CDR3: TGTGCCAGCAGTTTGTACAGGGGTGACACCGGGGAGCTGTTTTTT.

The chain uses TRBV10-3 and TRBJ2-1; TRBD2 is a possible D gene (5 bases). The germline V and J ends were trimmed by 7 bases and 7 bases, with 14 bases remaining between them. The CDR3 sequence is 13 residues long. CDR1 and CDR2 from the germline V gene are ENHRY and SYGVKD. The CDR3 coding sequence is TGTGCCATCATGAGGACTGGCTTTAATGAGCAGTTCTTC. Its protein is CAIMRTGFNEQFF.

The chain combines TRBV30 with TRBJ2-5; TRBD1 is a possible D gene (5 bases). Germline CDR1 and CDR2: GTSNPN and SVGIG (reference sequence). This CDR3 comprises 13 residues. Trimming took 5 bases from V and 0 from J, leaving 10 bases between them. The CDR3 sequence: CAWLDRNQETQYF. The DNA for the CDR3 is TGTGCCTGGTTAGACAGAAACCAAGAGACCCAGTACTTC.

The V gene is TRBV2, the J gene TRBJ2-7; D remains ambiguous. V dropped 2 bases and J dropped 4 bases, with 12 bases sitting between them. This CDR3 spans 14 amino acids. Looked up from germline, CDR1 is SNHLY and CDR2 is FYNNEI. CDR3 sequence reads: CASSEWHTPYEQYF. The CDR3 DNA reads as TGTGCCAGCAGTGAATGGCACACCCCTTACGAGCAGTACTTC.

The rearrangement links TRBV19 to TRBJ1-5; no clear D. V was clipped by 7 bases and J by 0 bases, with 10 bases between them. CDR1 is LNHDA and CDR2 is SQIVND in the germline V gene (reference sequence). The CDR3 is made up of 14 amino acids. CDR3 sequence: CASKTGYSNQPQHF. DNA of the CDR3: TGTGCCAGTAAAACGGGTTATAGCAATCAGCCCCAGCATTTT. Full variable domain (remainder filled in from reference TRBV19 and TRBJ1-5): DGGITQSPKYLFRKEGQNVTLSCEQNLNHDAMYWYRQDPGQGLRLIYYSQIVNDFQKGDIAEGYSVSREKKESFPLTVTSAQKNPTAFYLCASKTGYSNQPQHFGDGTRLSIL.

The CDR3 here is CAWSANSGGGETQYF. CDR3 sequence (DNA): TGTGCCTGGAGCGCCAATAGCGGGGGTGGAGAGACCCAGTACTTC. V is TRBV30 and J is TRBJ2-5, with TRBD2 matching 9 bases. CDR3 length: 15 amino acids. The germline V gene has CDR1 GTSNPN and CDR2 SVGIG (reference sequence). Unmatched junction bases numbered 9, after V lost 3 bases and J lost 4 bases.